The sequence of this TCR beta chain was determined in a study of identical twins. Broader study findings: Memory repertoires lacked the insertion deficit that abundant cord blood beta clonotypes showed.

Notes on this clonotype: Its cognate antigen is unknown.

Germline assignment: CDR1 DFQATT and CDR2 SNEGSKA (reference sequence). The CDR3 consists of 13 residues. Healthy Caucasians were all of the donors. TCRdb called the 5' RACE reads again in MiXCR, with one record for every CDR3 protein. The repertoire holds some 260,000 distinct CDR3 sequences, with more than 13% as singletons. This clonotype was sampled from a woman aged 18-29 years in good health. The chain carries TRBV20-1 and TRBJ2-1; 7 bases line up with TRBD2. Sequenced input: memory (CD45RO+) T cells sorted from blood. Here the CDR3 reads CSFASGERNEQFF. The CDR3 nucleotides are TGCAGCTTCGCCAGCGGGGAGAGAAATGAGCAGTTCTTC.